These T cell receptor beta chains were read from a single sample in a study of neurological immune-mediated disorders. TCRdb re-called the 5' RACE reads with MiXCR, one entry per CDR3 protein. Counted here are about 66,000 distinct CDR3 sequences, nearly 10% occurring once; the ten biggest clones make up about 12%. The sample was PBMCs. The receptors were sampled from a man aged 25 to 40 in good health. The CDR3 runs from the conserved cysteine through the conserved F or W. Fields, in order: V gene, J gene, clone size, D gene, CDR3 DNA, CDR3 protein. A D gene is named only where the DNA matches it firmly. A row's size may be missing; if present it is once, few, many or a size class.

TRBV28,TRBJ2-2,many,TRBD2,TGTGCCAGCAAGGGACTAGCGGTCGGGGAGCTGTTTTTT,CASKGLAVGELFF
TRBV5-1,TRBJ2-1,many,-,TGCGCCAGCAGCCTAATCGATAGCGCCTCCGATGAGCAGTTCTTC,CASSLIDSASDEQFF
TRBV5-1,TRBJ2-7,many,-,TGCGCCAGCAGCTTGGCAACGGCCCACGAGCAGTACTTC,CASSLATAHEQYF
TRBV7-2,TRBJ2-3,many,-,TGTGCCAGCAGCTTAACCGTCAGCGGGTCGAGCACAGATACGCAGTATTTT,CASSLTVSGSSTDTQYF
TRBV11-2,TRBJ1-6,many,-,TGTGCCAGCTTGGGGCAGAGCTCCTATAATTCACCCCTCCACTTT,CASLGQSSYNSPLHF
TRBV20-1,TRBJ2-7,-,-,TGCAGTACTAGTACTAGAGGCTTAGCCTACGAGCAGTACTTC,CSTSTRGLAYEQYF
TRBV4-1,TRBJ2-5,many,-,TGCGCCAGCAGCCGGGACGGGGAGACCCAGTACTTC,CASSRDGETQYF
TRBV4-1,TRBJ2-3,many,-,TGCGCCAGCAGCCAAGAGTGGGGAGGAACCTCAGATACGCAGTATTTT,CASSQEWGGTSDTQYF
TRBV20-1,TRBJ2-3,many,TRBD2,TGCAGTGCTAGCACGGCAGGGACTAGCCGAACAGATACGCAGTATTTT,CSASTAGTSRTDTQYF
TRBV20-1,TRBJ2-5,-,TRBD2,TGCAGTGCTAGAGTCTGGGGCGGGAGTCAAGAGACCCAGTACTTC,CSARVWGGSQETQYF
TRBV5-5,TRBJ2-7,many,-,TGTGCCAGCAGCCGGAAGGGGGCGGGAGATGGCGAGCAGTACTTC,CASSRKGAGDGEQYF
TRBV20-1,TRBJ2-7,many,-,TGCAGTGCTAGTGCGGGTTTAACCTACGAGCAGTACTTC,CSASAGLTYEQYF
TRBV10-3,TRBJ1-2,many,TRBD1,TGTGCCATCAGTGAGCCCGGACAGGGGTTTCAGCACTATGGCTACACCTTC,CAISEPGQGFQHYGYTF
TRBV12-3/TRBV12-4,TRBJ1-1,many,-,TGTGCCAGCAGTCCTAGGACAGCCGGGAACAGGGAAGCTTTCTTT,CASSPRTAGNREAFF
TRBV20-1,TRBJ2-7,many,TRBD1,TGCAGTGCCCAGGGACAGGCCTACGAGCAGTACTTC,CSAQGQAYEQYF
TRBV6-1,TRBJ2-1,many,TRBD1,TGTGCCATCGAAAACCCCACCGGGACAGGCAGGGTAGGGCAGTTCTTC,CAIENPTGTGRVGQFF
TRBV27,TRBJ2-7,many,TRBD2,TGTGCCAGCAGCCTAGCGGGTGCGAGCTCCTACGAGCAGTACTTC,CASSLAGASSYEQYF